Presented here are 15 T cell receptor beta chains from one specimen sequenced in a study of T cell responses to AZD1222 COVID-19 vaccine. Clones were read by immunoSEQ multiplex PCR, and TCRdb kept only the in-frame ones, dropping some. The sample includes about 100,000 clones, about 88% of them seen just once. The sequences come from peripheral blood, collected on day 0 of AZD1222 vaccination. The origin of the receptors is an adult in good health.

The chain is built from TRBV5-1 and TRBJ1-2; 9 bases map to TRBD1. Germline-derived CDR1 and CDR2 are SGHRS and YFSETQ. This CDR3 is built from 12 residues. V was clipped by 4 bases and J by 6 bases; unmatched bases: 1. CDR3: CASSRTGDGYTF. The CDR3 region has the DNA TGCGCCAGCAGCAGGACAGGGGATGGCTACACCTTC.

V and J are TRBV18 and TRBJ1-5; D not resolved. Germline CDR1 and CDR2: KGHSH and LQKENI. The CDR3 has 17 amino acids. The V gene lost 1 base and the J gene lost 0 bases, with 13 bases spanning the gap. The chain's CDR3 is CASSPQASTYSNQPQHF. The CDR3 region has the DNA TGTGCCAGCTCACCACAGGCCAGCACCTATAGCAATCAGCCCCAGCATTTT.

The chain links TRBV6-6 to TRBJ2-3; D perhaps matches TRBD2 (5 bases). Trimming removed 5 bases from V and 4 bases from J, with 16 bases in between. From germline, CDR1 is MNHNY and CDR2 SVGAGI (reference sequence). The CDR3 loop spans 15 amino acids. Here the CDR3 DNA reads TGTGCCAGCAGTCAAGCCTCGAGGGTGCCAGATACGCAGTATTTT. Translation: CASSQASRVPDTQYF.

This chain joins TRBV2 and TRBJ1-3; D gene uncertain. CDR1 SNHLY and CDR2 FYNNEI come from the germline V gene. The CDR3 runs to 16 residues. The V and J ends lost 4 bases and 0 bases respectively, with 13 bases between them. As DNA, the CDR3 is TGTGCCAGCAGTGCGCAGGACTACCTCTCTGGAAACACCATATATTTT. As protein: CASSAQDYLSGNTIYF.

V and J are TRBV2 and TRBJ1-5; maybe TRBD1 (6 bases). The CDR3 is 14 residues long. Per germline, CDR1 SNHLY and CDR2 FYNNEI. V dropped 0 bases and J dropped 7 bases, with 10 bases sitting between them. CDR3 sequence reads: CASSEARGSQPQHF. The DNA of the CDR3 is TGTGCCAGCAGTGAAGCCAGGGGTAGCCAGCCCCAGCATTTT. Combining the CDR3 with reference TRBV2 and TRBJ1-5 gives the whole variable domain EPEVTQTPSHQVTQMGQEVILRCVPISNHLYFYWYRQILGQKVEFLVSFYNNEISEKSEIFDDQFSVERPDGSNFTLKIRSTKLEDSAMYFCASSEARGSQPQHFGDGTRLSIL.

The chain combines TRBV3-1 (or the pseudogene TRBV3-2) with TRBJ2-3; D is uncertain. This CDR3 has 12 residues. Germline V gene data show CDR1 as LGHDT and CDR2 as YNNKEL (reference sequence). Between the trimmed V and J ends, which lost 2 bases and 8 bases, there was a span of 8 bases. CDR3 in amino acids: CASSQRVSTQYF. For the CDR3, the DNA is TGTGCCAGCAGCCAACGAGTGAGTACGCAGTATTTT.

V usage is TRBV5-1 and J usage is TRBJ2-1; D is unresolved. Trimming cost V 3 bases and J 6 bases, with 13 bases left between them. Germline V lookup: CDR1 SGHRS, CDR2 YFSETQ. This CDR3 has 14 residues. DNA of the CDR3: TGCGCCAGCAGCTCGACCCCGGATCGCAATGAGCAGTTCTTC. This encodes CASSSTPDRNEQFF.

The chain employs TRBV12-3 or TRBV12-4 and TRBJ2-3; no clear D. V gave up 7 bases and J gave up 3 bases, with 8 bases separating them. The CDR3 covers 12 residues. CDR3 in DNA: TGTGCCAGCAACAGACGGACAGATACGCAGTATTTT. Protein: CASNRRTDTQYF.

This clone has only a few counts. The gene calls are TRBV2 and TRBJ1-2; D is uncertain. Trimming took off 4 bases at V and 6 bases at J, with 18 bases between the two ends. The CDR3 has 15 residues. Germline loops: CDR1 SNHLY, CDR2 FYNNEI. In DNA form, the CDR3 reads TGTGCCAGCAGTGTACAGCCCCCAAGGGTTGATGGCTACACCTTC. This gives the protein CASSVQPPRVDGYTF. Full variable domain (missing parts from reference TRBV2 and TRBJ1-2): EPEVTQTPSHQVTQMGQEVILRCVPISNHLYFYWYRQILGQKVEFLVSFYNNEISEKSEIFDDQFSVERPDGSNFTLKIRSTKLEDSAMYFCASSVQPPRVDGYTFGSGTRLTVV.

This sequence joins TRBV29-1 and TRBJ1-1, with a tentative D call TRBD1 (6 bases). Trimming stripped 1 base from V and 0 bases from J, with 15 bases between. The CDR3 is 16 residues long. Germline V gives CDR1 SQVTM, CDR2 ANQGSEA. Written as DNA, the CDR3 is TGCAGCGTTGAAGTAAAGGCAGGGGCGGTGAACACTGAAGCTTTCTTT. Encoded protein: CSVEVKAGAVNTEAFF.

This chain uses TRBV10-3 with TRBJ1-3; 8 bases agree with TRBD1. V was clipped by 3 bases and J by 3 bases; unmatched bases: 4. Germline assignment: CDR1 ENHRY and CDR2 SYGVKD. This CDR3 is 15 amino acids long. CDR3 nucleotides: TGTGCCATCAGTGAACCCAGGGGGCTTGGAAACACCATATATTTT. Residues: CAISEPRGLGNTIYF.

This chain uses TRBV3-1 (or the pseudogene TRBV3-2) with TRBJ1-4, with unresolved D. Deletions cut 0 bases from V and 0 bases from J, with 11 bases between. CDR3 length: 17 amino acids. The germline gives CDR1 LGHDT, CDR2 YNNKEL (reference sequence). CDR3 residues: CASSQEGIEATNEKLFF. The CDR3 nucleotides are TGTGCCAGCAGCCAAGAGGGAATCGAGGCAACTAATGAAAAACTGTTTTTT.

The chain carries TRBV5-4 and TRBJ1-2; possibly TRBD1 for D (6 bases). The CDR3 length is 13 residues. In germline, CDR1 is SGHNT, CDR2 YYREEE (reference sequence). Trimming shortened V by 4 bases and J by 5 bases, and 12 bases separated the two germline ends. CDR3 in DNA: TGTGCCAGCAGCCGGGACGGGACATATGGCTACACCTTC. Its translation: CASSRDGTYGYTF. Filled out from reference TRBV5-4 and TRBJ1-2, the complete variable domain reads ETGVTQSPTHLIKTRGQQVTLRCSSQSGHNTVSWYQQALGQGPQFIFQYYREEENGRGNFPPRFSGLQFPNYSSELNVNALELDDSALYLCASSRDGTYGYTFGSGTRLTVV.

This clone has only one observation. The V and J genes are TRBV21-1 and TRBJ1-1. TRBV21-1 is noted as a pseudogene. This CDR3 has 12 residues. Here the CDR3 DNA reads TGTGTTCCGTGGGGGACGAACACTGAAGCTTTCTTT. Protein sequence: CVPWGTNTEAFF.

The rearrangement links TRBV18 to TRBJ1-5; D is uncertain. Looked up from germline, CDR1 is KGHSH and CDR2 is LQKENI. CDR3 length: 13 residues. The germline V and J ends were trimmed by 1 base and 5 bases, with 6 bases remaining between them. This CDR3 is CASSPLKDQPQHF. Here the CDR3 DNA reads TGTGCCAGCTCACCACTGAAAGATCAGCCCCAGCATTTT.